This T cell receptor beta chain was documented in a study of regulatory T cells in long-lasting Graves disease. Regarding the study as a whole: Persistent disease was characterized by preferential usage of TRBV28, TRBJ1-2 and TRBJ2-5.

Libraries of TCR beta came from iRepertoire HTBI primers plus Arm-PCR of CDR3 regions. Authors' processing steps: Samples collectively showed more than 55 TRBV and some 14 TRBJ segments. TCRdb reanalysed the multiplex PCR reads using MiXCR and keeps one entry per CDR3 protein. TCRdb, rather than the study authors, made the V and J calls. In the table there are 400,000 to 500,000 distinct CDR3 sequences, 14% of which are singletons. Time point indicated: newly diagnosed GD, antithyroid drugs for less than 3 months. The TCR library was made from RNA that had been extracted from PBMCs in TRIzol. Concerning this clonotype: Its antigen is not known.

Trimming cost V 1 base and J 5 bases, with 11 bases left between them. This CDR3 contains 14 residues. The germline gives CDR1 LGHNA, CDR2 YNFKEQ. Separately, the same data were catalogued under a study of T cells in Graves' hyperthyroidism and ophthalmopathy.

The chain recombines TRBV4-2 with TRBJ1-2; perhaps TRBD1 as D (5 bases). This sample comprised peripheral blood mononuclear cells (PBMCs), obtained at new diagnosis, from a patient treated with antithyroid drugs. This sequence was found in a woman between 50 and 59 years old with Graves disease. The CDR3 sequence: CASSQVGETYGYTF. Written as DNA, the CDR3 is TGTGCCAGCAGCCAAGTAGGGGAGACATATGGCTACACCTTC.